The present T cell receptor (beta chain) was sequenced within a study of T cells after yellow fever vaccination (dated by TCRdb to about 2019). The study in broad terms: The SMART-Seq v4 Ultra Low Input RNA kit was used to prepare libraries from fractions with low cell numbers. Bulk TCR alpha and beta repertoires were sequenced longitudinally to track T-cell clones before and after primary and booster YFV17D yellow fever vaccination. Two healthy male donors, one aged 18 to 30 and one aged 30 to 40 years, made up the cohort. Blood samples were taken at several timepoints before and after primary and secondary immunization, and bulk PBMC replicates and cell subsets were isolated.

Germline trimming: 2 bases from V, 3 bases from J; junction bases outside gene matches: 4. Counted from cysteine to phenylalanine, this CDR3 has 15 amino acids. Just the 45-base CDR3 DNA is kept, in frame starting at base 1. The germline V gene (reference sequence) supplies CDR1 DFQATT and CDR2 SNEGSKA. Overall results and qualifications from the work: Compared with the primary T-cell response, the secondary T-cell response was faster but weaker, reaching its peak on day 5 rather than on day 15. FACS-sorted repertoires could contain abundant contaminating clonotypes from the bulk population, so computational filtering was required. Because only a couple of donors were included in the study, the extent to which the findings can be generalized is limited. Most clones expanded after primary vaccination were re-detected after the booster (around 96% of CD4 and about nine tenths of CD8), suggesting broad memory maintenance. A small fraction of clonotypes appeared in both the CD4 and CD8 compartments, likely as a result of convergent recombination.

The meaning of the sample's treatment or condition label: live attenuated yellow fever vaccine strain. At each blood-draw timepoint, two biological replicates of bulk PBMCs were collected. PBMCs were isolated from peripheral blood using a standard Ficoll-Paque protocol. RNA was extracted with TriZol from bulk PBMCs, CD4 and CD8 fractions, and dextramer-positive and dextramer-negative fractions. TCR cDNA was synthesized by 5'RACE template switching, through which a universal primer site and unique molecular identifiers were introduced. cDNA synthesis was primed from both the TCR alpha and TCR beta constant segments. Libraries were amplified in two PCR steps, with sample barcodes and sequencing adapters added in the second step. Sequencing of libraries was done on Illumina HiSeq 2500 (2x100 bp) or NovaSeq (2x150 bp). The paper's data handling went like this. MIGEC was used to demultiplex reads and collapse the reads into UMI consensus sequences, and MiXCR was used for V(D)J alignment. Using edgeR on replicate PBMC samples, clonotypes were called vaccine-responding if FDR was below 0.01 and the log2 fold change was above 5 up to day 15. Bulk clonotypes were assigned CD4 or CD8 identity according to which sequenced CD4 or CD8 repertoire held them at higher abundance. The public sequencing data were trimmed at Q25 with fastp and processed into clonotypes with MiXCR by TCRdb, which kept only in-frame beta chains. For every CDR3 protein sequence, its rows merge into one entry that carries the most common genes and DNA. These V and J calls derive from TCRdb rather than the authors' analysis. The sample includes hundreds of thousands of distinct CDR3 sequences, with about 13% observed a single time. The ten biggest clones cover 11% to 15% of the sample.

This clonotype was seen a handful of times. Its antigen remains unidentified. Base quality data are lacking; no much larger clone is found one base away. The sample here was PBMCs, taken on the day of the yellow fever booster vaccination. This clonotype originated in a man aged 30 to 39 who received the YFV17D yellow fever vaccine. The rearranged segments are TRBV20-1 and TRBJ2-2; the central 9 bases match TRBD2. The DNA sequence is given as TGCAGTGCTAGACCCAGCGGGAGGTACACCGGGGAGCTGTTTTTT. Translated, this is CSARPSGRYTGELFF.